One T cell receptor beta chain is described in this entry. No conserved phenylalanine or tryptophan ends this CDR3, so it is likely a read error. It is unclear where the CDR3 begins or ends on the DNA, so no DNA is shown, and the CDR3 is as TCRdb lists it. The CDR3 is 13 amino acids long, termini counted. CDR1 is SGHDT, CDR2 YYEEEE, per germline. The record originates from a study of shared clonotypes between healthy human individuals. Healthy HIV-negative adults with no recent acute infections or vaccinations were recruited as donors. Original data processing: Filtering differed for immunoSEQ, which gave only junction sequences without quality scores. Here immunoSEQ multiplex PCR was the method, and the copy in TCRdb shows in-frame clones only, minus some. V, J and clone size derive from that table, while D and trimming were established from the DNA sequence. The sample contains 2,500,000 or so clones, about nine tenths of which appear only once.

This sequence joins TRBV5-6 and TRBJ1-5. The sequence was obtained from a man aged 18 to 29 in good health. Some clones in this sample may be carry-over from other donors' samples. The sequenced sample consisted of naive CD4+ T cells from PBMCs. Noted subset: CD45RA+ positively selected. The CDR3 spells CASSPTPSMPFHL.